This T cell receptor beta chain was observed in a study of cytomegalovirus exposure and HLA in healthy donors. Primers for the PCR totalled 60 Vbeta and 13 Jbeta. Repertoires were generated with immunoSEQ multiplex PCR, while TCRdb's copy carries only in-frame clones and drops some. The table records more than 95,000 clones, over 65% of them present only once. General observations from the study: Researchers catalogued over 150 TCR beta chains as cytomegalovirus-associated.

Details on this clone: Its antigen is unidentified.

Germline assignment: CDR1 SGHVS and CDR2 FNYEAQ. V lost 5 bases, J lost 9 bases, and 13 bases stayed unmatched. The CDR3 covers 15 residues. This chain links TRBV7-6 with TRBJ2-3; 8 bases are a match to TRBD2. The sequenced material came from PBMCs. The sequence was obtained from a woman aged 40 to 50 in good health and CMV-seronegative. The CDR3 region is CASSQGGLGVGTQYF. The CDR3 nucleotides are TGTGCCAGCAGCCAAGGGGGACTAGGGGTAGGCACGCAGTATTTT.